These 23 T cell receptor beta chains came from one sample sequenced in a study of technical replicates of blood from a handful of donors. Some clones are missing from TCRdb's copy, which holds only in-frame ones; the method was immunoSEQ multiplex PCR. The sample comprises 60,000 to 90,000 clones, approximately 97% of which are singletons, and over 0.2% rests with the top ten. Specimen: T cells isolated from PBMCs. The receptors were gathered from a human donor in good health.

This rearrangement joins TRBV6-5 to TRBJ1-1, with 7 bases lining up with TRBD1. This CDR3 has 14 amino acids. Germline V lookup: CDR1 MNHEY, CDR2 SVGAGI. With V trimmed by 5 bases and J by 1 base, 4 bases remained unmatched. The CDR3: CASSPGTANTEAFF. The DNA for the CDR3 is TGTGCCAGCAGTCCCGGGACAGCGAACACTGAAGCTTTCTTT.

The CDR3 DNA reads TGTGCCAGCAGTCTCTCGACAGGGTTCTCTGGAAACACCATATATTTT. This translates into CASSLSTGFSGNTIYF. The gene calls are TRBV2 and TRBJ1-3, with 7 positions matching TRBD1. V was pared by 5 bases and J by 0 bases, with 7 bases of the junction left unmatched. The germline V gene encodes CDR1 SNHLY and CDR2 FYNNEI. This CDR3 region has 16 residues. The full variable domain, in which reference TRBV2 and TRBJ1-3 provide the parts outside the CDR3, is EPEVTQTPSHQVTQMGQEVILRCVPISNHLYFYWYRQILGQKVEFLVSFYNNEISEKSEIFDDQFSVERPDGSNFTLKIRSTKLEDSAMYFCASSLSTGFSGNTIYFGEGSWLTVV.

The rearrangement joins TRBV18 to TRBJ2-2; D perhaps matches TRBD2 (6 bases). Trimming took 0 bases from V and 2 from J, leaving 7 bases between them. Germline V gives CDR1 KGHSH, CDR2 LQKENI. The CDR3 is made up of 15 amino acids. The CDR3 nucleotides are TGTGCCAGCTCACCACCGGGGACTAACACCGGGGAGCTGTTTTTT. Translating it yields CASSPPGTNTGELFF.

This clone showed up just once. The V call is TRBV10-3, the J call TRBJ2-5; no firm D call. The CDR3 is 16 residues long. Germline V gene lookup returns CDR1 ENHRY and CDR2 SYGVKD. The V gene lost 0 bases and the J gene lost 0 bases, with 11 bases spanning the gap. The CDR3 DNA is TGTGCCATCAGTGAGTCTTTGGCCCTGTACCAAGAGACCCAGTACTTC. Amino acid sequence: CAISESLALYQETQYF.

The chain carries TRBV10-3 and TRBJ2-2; 8 bases are a match to TRBD2. From germline, CDR1 is ENHRY and CDR2 SYGVKD. The CDR3 runs 12 residues. The ends lost 11 bases at V and 5 bases at J; junction bases unmatched: 4. CDR3 DNA: TGTGCCTCCCGGGGGGGGACCGGGGAGCTGTTTTTT. Translating gives CASRGGTGELFF.

The V gene is TRBV2, the J gene TRBJ2-7; D not certain. Germline-derived CDR1 and CDR2 are SNHLY and FYNNEI. V gave up 3 bases and J gave up 2 bases, with 11 bases separating them. This CDR3 has 14 residues. CDR3 nucleotide sequence: TGTGCCAGCAGTGAGATATTCGGTCCCTACGAGCAGTACTTC. Translating gives CASSEIFGPYEQYF.

The CDR3 is CASSDDGQGSYNEQFF. The CDR3 DNA sequence: TGCGCCAGCAGCGATGACGGACAGGGCTCCTACAATGAGCAGTTCTTC. This chain uses TRBV5-1 with TRBJ2-1; 8 bases are shared with TRBD1. With V trimmed by 4 bases and J by 0 bases, 6 bases remained unmatched. The length of the CDR3 is 16 residues. Germline V gene data show CDR1 as SGHRS and CDR2 as YFSETQ. Drawing the rest from reference TRBV5-1 and TRBJ2-1, the complete variable domain is KAGVTQTPRYLIKTRGQQVTLSCSPISGHRSVSWYQQTPGQGLQFLFEYFSETQRNKGNFPGRFSGRQFSNSRSEMNVSTLELGDSALYLCASSDDGQGSYNEQFFGPGTRLTVL.

The chain is built from TRBV27 and TRBJ1-5; 7 nucleotides line up with TRBD1. The CDR3 covers 15 residues. Trimming took 4 bases from V and 3 from J; bases not matched to a gene: 6. The germline V gene encodes CDR1 MNHEY and CDR2 SMNVEV (reference sequence). DNA of the CDR3: TGTGCCAGCAGTTCCGGGACAGCTTTCAATCAGCCCCAGCATTTT. The encoded protein is CASSSGTAFNQPQHF.

This clone was detected once. The chain couples TRBV5-1 to TRBJ1-6; the match to TRBD1 covers 7 bases. With V trimmed by 6 bases and J by 7 bases, 1 base remained unmatched. This CDR3 is built from 12 residues. Germline CDR1 and CDR2: SGHRS and YFSETQ. This CDR3 is CASTGGNSPLHF. The CDR3 DNA reads TGCGCCAGCACAGGGGGAAATTCACCCCTCCACTTT.

The chain uses TRBV28 and TRBJ1-2, with D possibly being TRBD1 (6 bases). Germline CDR1 MDHEN, CDR2 SYDVKM. The ends were cut back, 4 bases at V and 7 bases at J, with 16 bases in the middle. The CDR3 spans 14 residues. The CDR3 here is CASSSSTGSGGYTF. The CDR3 DNA sequence: TGTGCCAGCAGTTCCTCAACAGGGTCGGGTGGCTACACCTTC.

The chain is built from TRBV27 and TRBJ2-3, with 9 bases aligning to TRBD2. The germline CDR1 and CDR2 sequences are MNHEY and SMNVEV (reference sequence). CDR3 length: 15 residues. V was clipped by 5 bases and J by 2 bases; unmatched bases: 5. The CDR3 DNA reads TGTGCCAGCAGTCCCTCTAGCGGGGCCACAGATACGCAGTATTTT. Translating it yields CASSPSSGATDTQYF.

The chain links TRBV4-1 to TRBJ2-1; 14 bases align to TRBD2. The germline V gene has CDR1 MGHRA and CDR2 YSYEKL. The length of the CDR3 is 17 residues. The J segment lost 6 bases and the V segment lost 4 bases, leaving 8 bases of the junction unmatched. The DNA of the CDR3 is TGCGCCAGCAGCCGCCAACCCGGGACTAGCGGGAGCAATGAGCAGTTCTTC. It codes for CASSRQPGTSGSNEQFF.

The rearrangement joins TRBV28 to TRBJ2-3; the D is unclear. The CDR3 has 12 residues. V shed 7 bases and J shed 6 bases, with 11 bases lying between them. Germline values: CDR1 MDHEN, CDR2 SYDVKM. As DNA, the CDR3 is TGTGCCAGCACCAGCTCCGGGGATACGCAGTATTTT. It is translated as CASTSSGDTQYF.

This clone was recorded only once. The chain combines TRBV15 with TRBJ1-6; 10 bases are shared with TRBD1. The CDR3 runs to 15 residues. Per the germline V gene, CDR1 is LNHNV and CDR2 is YYDKDF (reference sequence). The V and J ends lost 3 bases and 7 bases, in that order; junction bases with no gene match: 3. CDR3: CATSRKTGGNSPLHF. The DNA for the CDR3 is TGTGCCACCAGCAGGAAGACAGGGGGCAATTCACCCCTCCACTTT.

The CDR3 reads CASSATRGLGTQYF. The CDR3 region has the DNA TGTGCCAGCAGCGCTACAAGGGGACTGGGGACCCAGTACTTC. The chain uses TRBV6-1 and TRBJ2-5; D is perhaps TRBD2 (6 bases). Trimming left V 6 bases short and J 7 bases short, with 18 bases between. CDR1 and CDR2 from the germline V gene are MNHNS and SASEGT. CDR3 length: 14 amino acids.

This sequence joins TRBV28 and TRBJ2-5; 7 nucleotides match TRBD1. V gave up 6 bases and J gave up 4 bases; unmatched junction bases: 11. Germline V lookup: CDR1 MDHEN, CDR2 SYDVKM. The CDR3 is 15 amino acids. The CDR3 reads CASSSRQGHLETQYF. The CDR3 coding sequence is TGTGCCAGCAGCTCCCGACAGGGTCACTTAGAGACCCAGTACTTC.

The rearrangement uses TRBV4-1 and TRBJ1-5; D call uncertain. The CDR3 has 13 amino acids. CDR1 and CDR2 (germline): MGHRA, YSYEKL. V dropped 1 base and J dropped 4 bases, with 5 bases sitting between them. The CDR3 DNA is TGCGCCAGCAGCCAAGCCCTAAATCAGCCCCAGCATTTT. It specifies CASSQALNQPQHF.

This clone was observed a single time. The chain carries TRBV7-3 and TRBJ2-7, with unresolved D. CDR1 is SGHTA, CDR2 FQGTGA, per germline. The CDR3 spans 13 residues. Trimming cost V 2 bases and J 6 bases, with 11 bases left between them. The CDR3 here is CASSLGLGSEQYF. The DNA for the CDR3 is TGTGCCAGCAGCTTAGGTCTGGGCTCCGAGCAGTACTTC.

This CDR3 reads CASSPGRGEQYF. CDR3 coding DNA: TGCGCCAGCAGCCCGGGGAGGGGCGAGCAGTACTTC. The V and J genes are TRBV5-1 and TRBJ2-7, with 7 bases matching TRBD2. The CDR3 contains 12 residues. CDR1 is SGHRS, CDR2 YFSETQ, per germline. Unmatched junction bases numbered 4, after V lost 4 bases and J lost 6 bases.

This chain joins TRBV18 and TRBJ1-1; the D is unclear. Germline V gene sequence: CDR1 KGHSH, CDR2 LQKENI. The CDR3 loop spans 13 amino acids. Trimming stripped 3 bases from V and 4 bases from J, with 9 bases between. CDR3 in amino acids: CASSPGGSTEAFF. The CDR3, as DNA: TGTGCCAGCTCACCGGGAGGGAGCACTGAAGCTTTCTTT. The variable domain in full, with the rest retrieved from reference TRBV18 and TRBJ1-1, is NAGVMQNPRHLVRRRGQEARLRCSPMKGHSHVYWYRQLPEEGLKFMVYLQKENIIDESGMPKERFSAEFPKEGPSILRIQQVVRGDSAAYFCASSPGGSTEAFFGQGTRLTVV.

The sample holds one count of this clone. The chain links TRBV7-8 to TRBJ2-3; TRBD2 agrees at 10 bases. Germline CDR1 reads SGHVS; CDR2 reads FQNEAQ. With V trimmed by 0 bases and J by 3 bases, 12 bases remained unmatched. The CDR3 extends over 19 amino acids. The CDR3 nucleotides read TGTGCCAGCAGCTTAGCGGGGTTGGCTAGCGGGAGCAGGACAGATACGCAGTATTTT. It translates to CASSLAGLASGSRTDTQYF.

The sample holds one count of this clone. The chain carries TRBV6-1 and TRBJ2-7, with a weak D call TRBD2 (6 bases). The CDR3 is 14 amino acids. V was pared by 3 bases and J by 0 bases, with 9 bases between. Germline lookup yields CDR1 MNHNS and CDR2 SASEGT. In DNA, the CDR3 is TGTGCCAGCAGTGAGAGCGGGTTCTCCTACGAGCAGTACTTC. This codes for CASSESGFSYEQYF.

This clone appeared once. The V call is TRBV28, the J call TRBJ2-1, with 7 positions matching TRBD1. CDR1 is MDHEN, CDR2 SYDVKM, per germline. The CDR3 covers 13 residues. With V trimmed by 2 bases and J by 12 bases, 7 bases remained unmatched. The CDR3 region is CASSLPPGQVQFF. The CDR3 DNA reads TGTGCCAGCAGTTTACCCCCCGGACAGGTGCAGTTCTTC.